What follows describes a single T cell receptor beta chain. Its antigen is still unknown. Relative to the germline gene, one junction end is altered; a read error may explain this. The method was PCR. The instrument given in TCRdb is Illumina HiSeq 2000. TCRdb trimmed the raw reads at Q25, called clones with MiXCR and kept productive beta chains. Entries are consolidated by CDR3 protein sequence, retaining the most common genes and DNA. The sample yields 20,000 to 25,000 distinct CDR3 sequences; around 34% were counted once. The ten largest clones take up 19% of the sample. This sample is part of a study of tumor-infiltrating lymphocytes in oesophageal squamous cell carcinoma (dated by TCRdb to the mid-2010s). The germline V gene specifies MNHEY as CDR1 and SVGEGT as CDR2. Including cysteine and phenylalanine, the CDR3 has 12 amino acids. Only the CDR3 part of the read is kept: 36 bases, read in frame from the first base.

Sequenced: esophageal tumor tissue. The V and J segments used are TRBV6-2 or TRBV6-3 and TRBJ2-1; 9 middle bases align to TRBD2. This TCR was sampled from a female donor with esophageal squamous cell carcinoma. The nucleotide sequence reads TGTGCCAGCAGTTACCCCAGCGGGGGGCTGTACTTC. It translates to CASSYPSGGLYF.